This T cell receptor beta chain is drawn from a study of blood T cell repertoires in COVID-19. Whole-study context: Acute-phase and convalescent COVID-19 samples originated in the United States, Italy and Spain. PBMCs, B-cell-depleted T cells, or T cells were the source of the cDNA or gDNA that made up the material.

This clone was counted ten times or more. Germline V CDR1 and CDR2: SGHRS, YFSETQ. CDR3 size: 13 residues. V gave up 3 bases and J gave up 6 bases; unmatched junction bases: 5. In the study's own analysis: Amplification of reference gene primers provided the estimated nucleated cell counts. The table came from immunoSEQ multiplex PCR; TCRdb's copy has only in-frame clones and leaves some out. From that table come the V and J calls and clone size; the DNA was used to work out D and trimming. The repertoire holds about 250,000 clones, with more than 65% as singletons. This TCR was recovered from a woman aged 40 to 50 with active or convalescent COVID-19. The rearrangement joins TRBV5-1 to TRBJ2-5; 7 nucleotides align to TRBD2. The sample taken for sequencing was peripheral blood. Written as DNA, the CDR3 is TGCGCCAGCAGCTGGGGAGGGGATCAGACCCAGTACTTC. Amino acids: CASSWGGDQTQYF.